The 29 T cell receptor beta chains reported below all come from one sample, sequenced in a study of graft-versus-host responses after intestinal transplantation. Antigen specificity for these receptors is unknown. The assay was immunoSEQ multiplex PCR, and TCRdb's table has in-frame clones only and misses some. This table holds 84,000 or so clones, roughly 80% found once. The material sequenced was unstimulated CD4+ T cells sorted from spleen or lymph node cells, taken before intestinal transplant. Receptor source: a human donor who received an intestinal transplant.

This chain connects TRBV5-6 to TRBJ2-4, with TRBD1 matching 9 bases. This CDR3 region has 17 residues. From germline, CDR1 is SGHDT and CDR2 YYEEEE. V shed 1 base and J 3 bases; nucleotides not matched to a gene: 8. CDR3 nucleotide sequence: TGTGCCAGCAGCTTGAGTGGGAGGACAGGGGTCAAAAACATTCAGTACTTC. This codes for CASSLSGRTGVKNIQYF.

CDR3: CASSIGNRGPTEKLFF. The CDR3 DNA is TGTGCCAGTAGTATCGGGAACAGGGGGCCCACTGAAAAACTGTTTTTT. V gene TRBV19 combines with J gene TRBJ1-4; 9 bases map to TRBD1. This CDR3 has 16 amino acids. Germline V lookup: CDR1 LNHDA, CDR2 SQIVND (reference sequence). V was clipped by 3 bases and J by 7 bases; unmatched bases: 9.

V usage is TRBV5-1 and J usage is TRBJ2-7, with no clear D. This CDR3 has 15 residues. Germline V gene lookup returns CDR1 SGHRS and CDR2 YFSETQ. V lost 0 bases to trimming and J lost 0 bases, with 10 bases between them. Here the CDR3 reads CASSLAGPSSYEQYF. DNA of the CDR3: TGCGCCAGCAGCTTGGCGGGTCCGAGCTCCTACGAGCAGTACTTC.

The J gene is TRBJ2-6, the V gene TRBV5-1, with a possible D match to TRBD1 (6 bases). Germline assignment: CDR1 SGHRS and CDR2 YFSETQ. The CDR3 has 16 residues. The V and J ends lost 0 bases and 0 bases respectively, with 7 bases between them. In DNA, the CDR3 is TGCGCCAGCAGCTTGGTGGGGGCCTCTGGGGCCAACGTCCTGACTTTC. Translating it yields CASSLVGASGANVLTF.

V usage is TRBV9 and J usage is TRBJ2-1; 7 bases match TRBD2. V gave up 0 bases and J gave up 6 bases; unmatched junction bases: 6. The CDR3 length is 15 residues. CDR1 SGDLS and CDR2 YYNGEE come from the germline V gene. The CDR3 sequence is CASSVAWGGANEQFF. CDR3 in DNA: TGTGCCAGCAGCGTAGCTTGGGGAGGGGCCAATGAGCAGTTCTTC. The full variable domain, its missing parts supplied by reference TRBV9 and TRBJ2-1, is DSGVTQTPKHLITATGQRVTLRCSPRSGDLSVYWYQQSLDQGLQFLIQYYNGEERAKGNILERFSAQQFPDLHSELNLSSLELGDSALYFCASSVAWGGANEQFFGPGTRLTVL.

This chain joins TRBV28 and TRBJ2-7; D remains unclear. The CDR3 spans 15 residues. Germline V gene data show CDR1 as MDHEN and CDR2 as SYDVKM. The V and J ends lost 6 bases and 0 bases respectively, with 15 bases between them. CDR3 region: CASSSRTMSSYEQYF. CDR3 DNA: TGTGCCAGCAGCTCAAGAACCATGAGCTCCTACGAGCAGTACTTC.

The rearrangement joins TRBV6-1 to TRBJ2-7, with TRBD1 matching 7 bases. The V and J ends lost 3 bases and 9 bases, in that order; junction bases with no gene match: 20. Germline V lookup: CDR1 MNHNS, CDR2 SASEGT. This CDR3 has 17 residues. The CDR3 loop reads CASSEGYLTGQRQPQYF. Written as DNA, the CDR3 is TGTGCCAGCAGTGAGGGGTACCTGACGGGACAGAGGCAGCCGCAGTACTTC.

This clone was observed a handful of times. CDR3 nucleotides: TGTGCCAGTAGTACGAAATCCGGGACACCGTTCTCTGGAAACACCATATATTTT. Translated: CASSTKSGTPFSGNTIYF. The J gene is TRBJ1-3, the V gene TRBV19; D may be TRBD1 (6 bases). Germline CDR1 reads LNHDA; CDR2 reads SQIVND (reference sequence). This CDR3 region has 18 residues. V lost 4 bases to trimming and J lost 0 bases, with 19 bases between them.

The genes are TRBV10-3 and TRBJ2-7; 12 bases align to TRBD1. V shed 4 bases, J shed 0 bases, and the junction held 7 bases outside the gene matches. This CDR3 is built from 17 residues. Per germline, CDR1 ENHRY and CDR2 SYGVKD. The CDR3 loop reads CAISGAGQGASSYEQYF. CDR3 DNA sequence: TGTGCCATCAGTGGGGCGGGACAGGGGGCCAGCTCCTACGAGCAGTACTTC.

The rearrangement links TRBV5-4 to TRBJ1-4, with D maybe TRBD1 (6 bases). V was pared by 1 base and J by 3 bases, with 10 bases between. The germline gives CDR1 SGHNT, CDR2 YYREEE (reference sequence). The CDR3 totals 15 residues. CDR3 protein: CASSLQGRANEKLFF. CDR3 DNA: TGTGCCAGCAGCTTGCAGGGGCGGGCTAATGAAAAACTGTTTTTT.

This clone came up a few times. This CDR3 reads CASSQVTTSGGEGNEQFF. The CDR3 region has the DNA TGTGCCAGCAGCCAAGTAACGACTAGCGGGGGGGAGGGCAATGAGCAGTTCTTC. V is TRBV4-2 and J is TRBJ2-1, with 14 bases lining up with TRBD2. V was pared by 1 base and J by 6 bases, with 8 bases of the junction left unmatched. In germline, CDR1 is LGHNA, CDR2 YNFKEQ. This CDR3 has 18 residues.

The chain combines TRBV5-1 with TRBJ2-1; perhaps TRBD2 as D (5 bases). The CDR3 sequence is 15 residues long. Looked up from germline, CDR1 is SGHRS and CDR2 is YFSETQ. Trimming stripped 0 bases from V and 0 bases from J, with 7 bases between. CDR3 nucleotides: TGCGCCAGCAGCTTGGTCGGGATCTCCTACAATGAGCAGTTCTTC. Translated: CASSLVGISYNEQFF.

This clone was observed a single time. The chain employs TRBV21-1 and TRBJ2-5; the table's D gene call, TRBD1, was not cross checked with the DNA. TRBV21-1 is reported as a pseudogene. The CDR3 extends over 13 amino acids. DNA of the CDR3: TGTGCCAGCAGCAATGGACAGCGCGAGACCCAGTACTTC. Translation gives CASSNGQRETQYF.

The chain carries TRBV18 and TRBJ1-2; D is unclear. CDR1 is KGHSH and CDR2 is LQKENI in the germline V gene. The length of the CDR3 is 14 residues. Trimming shortened V by 3 bases and J by 7 bases, and 15 bases separated the two germline ends. CDR3 sequence (DNA): TGTGCCAGCTCACCGAGCGAGGGTCAAGGTGGCTACACCTTC. It codes for CASSPSEGQGGYTF.

Regarding this clone: Other DNA sequences from this sample encode an identical CDR3 as well. The V gene is TRBV19, the J gene TRBJ2-7; 8 bases align to TRBD2. Germline V gene sequence: CDR1 LNHDA, CDR2 SQIVND (reference sequence). The trim removed 2 bases at V and 4 bases at J, leaving 1 base unmatched. The CDR3 extends over 13 amino acids. The CDR3 sequence is CASSILAGYEQYF. The DNA of the CDR3 is TGTGCCAGTAGTATATTAGCGGGGTACGAGCAGTACTTC.

The gene calls are TRBV5-5 and TRBJ2-2; no reliable D call. Germline values: CDR1 SGHKS, CDR2 YYEKEE (reference sequence). The V and J ends lost 4 bases and 8 bases respectively, with 9 bases between them. The CDR3 is made up of 12 amino acids. CDR3 region: CASSLLPGELFF. For the CDR3, the DNA is TGTGCCAGCAGCCTACTCCCGGGGGAGCTGTTTTTT.

The J gene is TRBJ1-5, the V gene TRBV28; D gene uncertain. V lost 1 base and J lost 6, with 10 bases in between. In germline, CDR1 is MDHEN, CDR2 SYDVKM. CDR3 size: 14 residues. CDR3 sequence: CASSLSGSSQPQHF. CDR3 DNA: TGTGCCAGCAGTTTATCGGGGTCTTCTCAGCCCCAGCATTTT.

Here the CDR3 reads CASSLPGGEKLFF. CDR3 in DNA: TGTGCCAGCAGTCTTCCGGGTGGGGAAAAACTGTTTTTT. The rearrangement uses TRBV28 and TRBJ1-4; D unresolved. There are 13 residues in the CDR3. Trimming cost V 5 bases and J 8 bases, with 12 bases left between them. The germline CDR1 and CDR2 sequences are MDHEN and SYDVKM.

The genes are TRBV18 and TRBJ2-5, with 11 bases fitting TRBD2. The germline CDR1 and CDR2 sequences are KGHSH and LQKENI. The CDR3 is made up of 15 amino acids. Germline trimming cut 0 bases from V and 3 bases from J; bases unmatched to any gene: 0. DNA of the CDR3: TGTGCCAGCTCACCACCGGGACTAGCGGAAGAGACCCAGTACTTC. Translation gives CASSPPGLAEETQYF.

A note on this clone: The same CDR3 can be traced to other DNA sequences in this sample. The rearrangement uses TRBV18 and TRBJ2-1; D gene ambiguous. CDR1 is KGHSH and CDR2 is LQKENI in the germline V gene. This CDR3 contains 15 residues. Trimming removed 1 base from V and 0 bases from J, with 7 bases in between. CDR3 nucleotides: TGTGCCAGCTCACCACGGCATGGCTCCTACAATGAGCAGTTCTTC. It codes for CASSPRHGSYNEQFF. Looking up the rest from reference TRBV18 and TRBJ2-1 gives the full variable domain: NAGVMQNPRHLVRRRGQEARLRCSPMKGHSHVYWYRQLPEEGLKFMVYLQKENIIDESGMPKERFSAEFPKEGPSILRIQQVVRGDSAAYFCASSPRHGSYNEQFFGPGTRLTVL.

The J gene is TRBJ2-1, the V gene TRBV6-5; 9 nucleotides match TRBD1. The CDR3 runs to 15 residues. The germline V gene has CDR1 MNHEY and CDR2 SVGAGI. Germline trimming cut 6 bases from V and 3 bases from J; bases unmatched to any gene: 6. CDR3 in amino acids: CASRNRDRDYNEQFF. The CDR3 nucleotides read TGTGCCAGCAGAAACCGGGACAGGGACTACAATGAGCAGTTCTTC.

The rearrangement uses TRBV9 and TRBJ1-4, with 7 bases aligning to TRBD1. Losses at the gene ends were 2 bases for V and 2 bases for J; bases not matched to a gene: 0. The germline V gene encodes CDR1 SGDLS and CDR2 YYNGEE. CDR3 length equals 14 residues. CDR3 coding DNA: TGTGCCAGCAGCGTGACAGGGACTAATGAAAAACTGTTTTTT. Translated, it gives CASSVTGTNEKLFF.

CDR3 in DNA: TGCGCCAGCAGCTACGACAGGGAACACAATGAGCAGTTCTTC. This sequence encodes CASSYDREHNEQFF. The chain carries TRBV5-1 and TRBJ2-1, with 7 bases aligning to TRBD1. CDR1 is SGHRS and CDR2 is YFSETQ in the germline V gene. The CDR3 has 14 residues. The ends lost 3 bases at V and 5 bases at J; junction bases unmatched: 5.

The chain has TRBV12-5 and TRBJ2-1; 10 bases are shared with TRBD2. This CDR3 has 16 amino acids. Germline values: CDR1 LGHNT, CDR2 FRNRAP. The trim removed 1 base at V and 3 bases at J, leaving 3 bases unmatched. The CDR3 protein is CASGLGERGGYNEQFF. As DNA, the CDR3 is TGTGCTAGTGGTTTGGGGGAGCGGGGGGGCTACAATGAGCAGTTCTTC.

The chain combines TRBV5-1 with TRBJ2-1, with 14 bases aligning to TRBD2. The CDR3 consists of 22 residues. With V trimmed by 3 bases and J by 0 bases, 17 bases remained unmatched. Germline loops: CDR1 SGHRS, CDR2 YFSETQ. In DNA form, the CDR3 reads TGCGCCAGCAGCTGGAGGACTAGCGGGGGGCCCCAACCATCGAGCTCCTACAATGAGCAGTTCTTC. This gives the protein CASSWRTSGGPQPSSSYNEQFF.

The gene calls are TRBV21-1 and TRBJ2-2; the D call in the table, TRBD1, was not verified against the DNA. TRBV21-1 is described as a pseudogene. CDR3 length: 17 amino acids. For the CDR3, the DNA is TGTGCCAGCAGCACCCGACAGGACAGGGGGGGCACCGGGGAGCTGTTTTTT. It specifies CASSTRQDRGGTGELFF.

V gene TRBV19 combines with J gene TRBJ1-2; D is perhaps TRBD1 (5 bases). V shed 5 bases and J shed 4 bases, with 8 bases lying between them. The CDR3 consists of 12 residues. Germline CDR1 reads LNHDA; CDR2 reads SQIVND (reference sequence). CDR3 sequence: CASSRGTYGYTF. CDR3 bases: TGTGCCAGTAGTCGGGGGACCTATGGCTACACCTTC.

The genes are TRBV10-1 and TRBJ2-3; a possible D gene is TRBD2 (5 bases). The length of the CDR3 is 15 residues. Germline CDR1 reads WNHNN; CDR2 reads SYGVQD (reference sequence). Trimming stripped 5 bases from V and 0 bases from J, with 12 bases between. Here the CDR3 reads CASSSSGASTDTQYF. CDR3 nucleotides: TGCGCCAGCAGTTCAAGCGGAGCTAGCACAGATACGCAGTATTTT.

The genes are TRBV6-1 and TRBJ2-4; D might be TRBD2 (5 bases). The germline CDR1 and CDR2 sequences are MNHNS and SASEGT. The CDR3 contains 13 residues. V lost 0 bases to trimming and J lost 12 bases, with 12 bases between them. The CDR3, as DNA: TGTGCCAGCAGTGAAGCGCAGAGGAGGACTCAGTACTTC. The encoded protein is CASSEAQRRTQYF.